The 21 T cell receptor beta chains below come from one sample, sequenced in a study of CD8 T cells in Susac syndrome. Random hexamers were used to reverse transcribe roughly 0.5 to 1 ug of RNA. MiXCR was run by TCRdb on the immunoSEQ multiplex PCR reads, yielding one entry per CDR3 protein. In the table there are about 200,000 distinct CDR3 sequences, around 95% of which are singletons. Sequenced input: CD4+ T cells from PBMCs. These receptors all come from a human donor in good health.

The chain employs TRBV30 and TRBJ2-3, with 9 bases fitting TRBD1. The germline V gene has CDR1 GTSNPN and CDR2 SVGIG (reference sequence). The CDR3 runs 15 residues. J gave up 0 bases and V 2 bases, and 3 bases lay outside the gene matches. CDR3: CAWSSGTGSTDTQYF. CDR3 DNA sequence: TGTGCCTGGAGTAGTGGGACAGGGAGCACAGATACGCAGTATTTT.

The CDR3 DNA follows: TGTGCCAGCAGCTTAGTTGATACCTACGAGCAGTACTTC. Translated, it gives CASSLVDTYEQYF. The rearrangement uses TRBV7-2 and TRBJ2-7; no firm D call. In germline, CDR1 is SGHTA, CDR2 FQGNSA. This CDR3 comprises 13 residues. Trimming removed 1 base from V and 2 bases from J, with 6 bases in between.

CDR3 DNA sequence: TGTGCCAGCAGCTTGGGTCCGGGCTACACCTTC. Translating gives CASSLGPGYTF. The rearrangement uses TRBV5-6 and TRBJ1-2; D remains ambiguous. Germline values: CDR1 SGHDT, CDR2 YYEEEE. Trimming removed 0 bases from V and 8 bases from J, with 5 bases in between. CDR3 length equals 11 residues.

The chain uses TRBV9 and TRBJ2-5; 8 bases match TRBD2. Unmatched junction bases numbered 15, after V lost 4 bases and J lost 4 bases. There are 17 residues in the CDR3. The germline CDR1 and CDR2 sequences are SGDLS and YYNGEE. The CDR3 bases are TGTGCCAGCAGCCCACGGGAGGGTGGATATTCTGGAGAGACCCAGTACTTC. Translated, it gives CASSPREGGYSGETQYF. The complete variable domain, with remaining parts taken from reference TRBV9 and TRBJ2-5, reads DSGVTQTPKHLITATGQRVTLRCSPRSGDLSVYWYQQSLDQGLQFLIQYYNGEERAKGNILERFSAQQFPDLHSELNLSSLELGDSALYFCASSPREGGYSGETQYFGPGTRLLVL.

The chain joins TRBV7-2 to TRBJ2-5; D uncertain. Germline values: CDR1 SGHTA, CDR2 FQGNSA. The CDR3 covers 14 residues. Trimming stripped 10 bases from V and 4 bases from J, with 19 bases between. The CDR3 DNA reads TGTGCCATCGGACCATTCAATGCTAGAGAGACCCAGTACTTC. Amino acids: CAIGPFNARETQYF.

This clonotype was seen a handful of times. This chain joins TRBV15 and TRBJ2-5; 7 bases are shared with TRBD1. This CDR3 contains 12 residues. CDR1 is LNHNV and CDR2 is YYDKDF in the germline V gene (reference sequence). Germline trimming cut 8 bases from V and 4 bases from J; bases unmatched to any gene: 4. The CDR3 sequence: CATGTEGETQYF. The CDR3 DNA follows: TGTGCCACCGGGACAGAGGGAGAGACCCAGTACTTC. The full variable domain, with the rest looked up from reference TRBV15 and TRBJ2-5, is DAMVIQNPRYQVTQFGKPVTLSCSQTLNHNVMYWYQQKSSQAPKLLFHYYDKDFNNEADTPDNFQSRRPNTSFCFLDIRSPGLGDTAMYLCATGTEGETQYFGPGTRLLVL.

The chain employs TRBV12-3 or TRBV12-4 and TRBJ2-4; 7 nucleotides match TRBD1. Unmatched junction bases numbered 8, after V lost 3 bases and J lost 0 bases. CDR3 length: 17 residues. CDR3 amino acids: CASSFPDRARAKNIQYF. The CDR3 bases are TGTGCCAGCAGTTTTCCCGACAGGGCGAGAGCCAAAAACATTCAGTACTTC.

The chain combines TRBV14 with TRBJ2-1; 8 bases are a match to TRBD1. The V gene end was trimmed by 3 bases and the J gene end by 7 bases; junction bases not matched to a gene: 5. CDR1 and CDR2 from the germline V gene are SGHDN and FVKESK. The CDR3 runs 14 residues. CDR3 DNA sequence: TGTGCCAGCAGCCAGGACAGGGTCGGGAATGAGCAGTTCTTC. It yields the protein CASSQDRVGNEQFF. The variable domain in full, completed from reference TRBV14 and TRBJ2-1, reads EAGVTQFPSHSVIEKGQTVTLRCDPISGHDNLYWYRRVMGKEIKFLLHFVKESKQDESGMPNNRFLAERTGGTYSTLKVQPAELEDSGVYFCASSQDRVGNEQFFGPGTRLTVL.

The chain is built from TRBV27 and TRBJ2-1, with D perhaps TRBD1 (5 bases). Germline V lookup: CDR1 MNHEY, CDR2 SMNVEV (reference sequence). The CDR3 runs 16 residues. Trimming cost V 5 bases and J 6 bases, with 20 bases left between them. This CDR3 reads CASSPKTGRGPNEQFF. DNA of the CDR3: TGTGCCAGCAGTCCTAAAACAGGTAGAGGCCCCAATGAGCAGTTCTTC.

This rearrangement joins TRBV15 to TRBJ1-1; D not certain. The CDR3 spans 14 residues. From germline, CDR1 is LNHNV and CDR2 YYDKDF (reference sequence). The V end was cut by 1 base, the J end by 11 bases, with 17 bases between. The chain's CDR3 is CATSRAQQPRNAFF. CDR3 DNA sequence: TGTGCCACCAGCAGAGCACAACAGCCCAGAAACGCTTTCTTT.

CDR3 sequence (DNA): TGTGCCAGCAGTTTGCAGTACGGCAGGGAAGCTTTCTTT. Translation gives CASSLQYGREAFF. This chain connects TRBV12-3 or TRBV12-4 to TRBJ1-1; D gene uncertain. Trimming took 3 bases from V and 8 from J, leaving 13 bases between them. This CDR3 has 13 residues.

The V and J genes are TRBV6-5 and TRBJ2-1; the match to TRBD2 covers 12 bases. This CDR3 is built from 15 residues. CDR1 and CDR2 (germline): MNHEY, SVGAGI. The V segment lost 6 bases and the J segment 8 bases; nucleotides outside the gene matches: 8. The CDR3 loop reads CASSKLAGGPDEQFF. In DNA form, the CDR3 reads TGTGCCAGCAGCAAGCTAGCGGGAGGGCCCGATGAGCAGTTCTTC.

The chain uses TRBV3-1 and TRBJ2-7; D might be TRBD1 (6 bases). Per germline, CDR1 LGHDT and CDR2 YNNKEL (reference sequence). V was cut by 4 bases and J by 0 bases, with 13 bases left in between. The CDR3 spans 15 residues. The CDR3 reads CASSPTPDSSYEQYV. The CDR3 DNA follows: TGTGCCAGCAGCCCGACGCCGGACAGCTCCTACGAGCAGTACGTC.

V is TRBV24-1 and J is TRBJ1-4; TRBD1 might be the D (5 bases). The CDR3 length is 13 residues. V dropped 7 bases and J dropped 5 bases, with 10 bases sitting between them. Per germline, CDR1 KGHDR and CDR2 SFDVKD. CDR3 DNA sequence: TGTGCCACCAGGGACACGGTAAATGAAAAACTGTTTTTT. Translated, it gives CATRDTVNEKLFF.

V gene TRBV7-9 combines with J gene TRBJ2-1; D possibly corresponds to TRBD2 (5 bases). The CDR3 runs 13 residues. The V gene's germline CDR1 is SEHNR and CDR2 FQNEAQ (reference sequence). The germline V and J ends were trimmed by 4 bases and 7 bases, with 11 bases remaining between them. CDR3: CASSYAGENEQFF. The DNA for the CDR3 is TGTGCCAGCAGCTATGCCGGGGAAAATGAGCAGTTCTTC. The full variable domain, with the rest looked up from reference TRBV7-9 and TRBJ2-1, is DTGVSQNPRHKITKRGQNVTFRCDPISEHNRLYWYRQTLGQGPEFLTYFQNEAQLEKSRLLSDRFSAERPKGSFSTLEIQRTEQGDSAMYLCASSYAGENEQFFGPGTRLTVL.

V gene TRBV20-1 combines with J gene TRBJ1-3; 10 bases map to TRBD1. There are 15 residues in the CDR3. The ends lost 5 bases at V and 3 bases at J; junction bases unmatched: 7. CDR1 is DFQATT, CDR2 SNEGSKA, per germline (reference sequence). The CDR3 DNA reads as TGCAGTGCTGGACCGGGACAGGGGTTTGGAAACACCATATATTTT. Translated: CSAGPGQGFGNTIYF.

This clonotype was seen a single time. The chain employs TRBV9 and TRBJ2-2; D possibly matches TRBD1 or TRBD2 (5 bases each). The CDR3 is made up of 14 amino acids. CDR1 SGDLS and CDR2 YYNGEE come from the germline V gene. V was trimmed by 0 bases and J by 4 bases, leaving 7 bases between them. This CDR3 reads CASSVVGRTGELFF. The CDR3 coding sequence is TGTGCCAGCAGCGTAGTGGGACGCACCGGGGAGCTGTTTTTT.

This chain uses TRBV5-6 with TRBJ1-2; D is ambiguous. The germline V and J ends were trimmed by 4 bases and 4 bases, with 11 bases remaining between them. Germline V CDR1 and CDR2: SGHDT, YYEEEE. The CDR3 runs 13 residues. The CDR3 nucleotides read TGTGCCAGCAGCACCGGGATTTCCTATGGCTACACCTTC. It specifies CASSTGISYGYTF.

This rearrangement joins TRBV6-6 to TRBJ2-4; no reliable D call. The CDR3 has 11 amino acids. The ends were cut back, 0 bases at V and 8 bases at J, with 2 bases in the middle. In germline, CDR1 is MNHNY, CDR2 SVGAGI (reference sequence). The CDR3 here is CASSYSYIQYF. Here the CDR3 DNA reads TGTGCCAGCAGTTACTCTTACATTCAGTACTTC.

The CDR3 DNA follows: TGTGCCAGCAGTTACCAGCGGTCCGCCGCTGCGACCCAGTACTTC. Encoded protein: CASSYQRSAAATQYF. The V and J genes are TRBV6-2 or TRBV6-3 and TRBJ2-5; maybe TRBD2 (5 bases). CDR3 length: 15 residues. Germline CDR1 reads MNHEY; CDR2 reads SVGEGT. Trimming pared 2 bases from V and 7 bases from J, leaving 17 bases between.

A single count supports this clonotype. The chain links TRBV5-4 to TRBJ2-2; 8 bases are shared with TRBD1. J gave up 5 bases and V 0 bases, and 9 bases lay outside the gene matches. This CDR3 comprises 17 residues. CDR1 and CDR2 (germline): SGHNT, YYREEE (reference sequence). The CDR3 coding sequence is TGTGCCAGCAGCTTGGGTGGGCAGGGGGCCGTGACCGGGGAGCTGTTTTTT. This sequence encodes CASSLGGQGAVTGELFF.